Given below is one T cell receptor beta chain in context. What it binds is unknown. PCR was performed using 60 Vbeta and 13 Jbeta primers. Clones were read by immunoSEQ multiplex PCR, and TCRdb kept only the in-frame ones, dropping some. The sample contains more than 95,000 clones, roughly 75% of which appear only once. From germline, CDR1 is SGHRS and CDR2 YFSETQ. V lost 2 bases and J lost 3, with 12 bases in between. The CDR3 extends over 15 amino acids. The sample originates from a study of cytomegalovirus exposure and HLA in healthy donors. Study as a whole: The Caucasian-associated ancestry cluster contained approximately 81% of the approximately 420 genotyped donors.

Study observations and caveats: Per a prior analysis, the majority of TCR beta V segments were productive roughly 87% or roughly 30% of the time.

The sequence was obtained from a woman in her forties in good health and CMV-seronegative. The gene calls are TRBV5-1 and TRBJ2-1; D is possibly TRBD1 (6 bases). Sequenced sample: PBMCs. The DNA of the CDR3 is TGCGCCAGCAGCTTCTTACGGGACAACTACAATGAGCAGTTCTTC. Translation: CASSFLRDNYNEQFF.